Included here is one TCR beta chain sequence, with context. The antigen is not known. The data originate from a study of T cell responses to AZD1222 COVID-19 vaccine. Clones were read by immunoSEQ multiplex PCR, and TCRdb kept only the in-frame ones, dropping some. The sample holds 60,000 to 85,000 clones, over 60% seen once. Study observations and caveats: White British donors predominated, females outnumbered males, and clonal diversity was possibly underestimated. A reported finding is that nearly half of spike-specific TCRs target unmutated variant regions. Spike regions recognized by vaccine-associated CD4 TCRs spanned the protein, led by 160-218 and 743-854. Spike-specific TCR depth and breadth grew after two AZD1222 doses.

V was shortened by 6 bases and J by 2 bases, with 7 bases between the two germline ends. Germline loops: CDR1 MNHEY, CDR2 SVGEGT. The CDR3 consists of 12 residues. This chain connects TRBV6-2 or TRBV6-3 to TRBJ1-2; a possible D gene is TRBD1 (6 bases). This specimen was peripheral blood, taken 28 days after the second dose of the MenACWY control vaccine. The TCR originated in an adult who received the MenACWY meningococcal vaccine as a control. Written as DNA, the CDR3 is TGTGCCAGCAGCGGACAGAACTATGGCTACACCTTC. It specifies CASSGQNYGYTF.